This T cell receptor beta chain was observed in a study of T cells in Graves' hyperthyroidism and ophthalmopathy. Study-level findings and limits: Median prediction lead before ophthalmopathy onset was 6.5 to 7 months with the model.

Calling Graves' hyperthyroidism stable meant ophthalmopathy did not progress within 18 months. The CDR3 regions of TCR beta were amplified from RNA transcripts. Primed by the HTBI set, a first-round RT-PCR was run on the TCR CDR3. TCRdb reprocessed the multiplex PCR reads via MiXCR and lists one record per CDR3 protein. The sample lists roughly 570,000 distinct CDR3 sequences; around 45% were seen once. Trimming removed 6 bases at V and 17 bases at J, with 19 bases between. Germline V gives CDR1 SEHNR, CDR2 FQNEAQ (reference sequence). The CDR3 consists of 12 residues. With regard to this clonotype: Its specificity is unknown.

Material: peripheral blood or thyroid tissue (not recorded which). The sequence was collected from a woman aged 18-30 years with Graves' hyperthyroidism. The chain links TRBV7-9 to TRBJ1-4, with D possibly TRBD1 on 6 matching bases. The CDR3 DNA is TGTGCCAGCAGAAGAGGGGGACTAGTACTCTTTTTT. It translates to CASRRGGLVLFF. Based on the CDR3 plus reference TRBV7-9 and TRBJ1-4, the full variable domain is DTGVSQNPRHKITKRGQNVTFRCDPISEHNRLYWYRQTLGQGPEFLTYFQNEAQLEKSRLLSDRFSAERPKGSFSTLEIQRTEQGDSAMYLCASRRGGLVLFFGSGTQLSVL.